Below, 8 T cell receptor beta chains from the same sample are listed, as sequenced in a study of blood T cells in healthy people across ages. A J-beta primer mix and a sample-barcoded 5' primer were used in a second PCR of about 7 to 12 cycles. TCRdb analysed the 5' RACE reads with MiXCR anew, one entry per CDR3 protein. The sample lists 1.5 million to 2 million distinct CDR3 sequences, about 49% occurring once. Sequencing was carried out using blood. The receptors come from a middle-aged woman in good health.

In its sample, this clonotype was seen a few times. The chain is built from TRBV5-5 and TRBJ2-4; possibly TRBD1 for D (5 bases). The last part of the DNA fits TRBJ2-7 better; the J call may be wrong. CDR1 is SGHKS and CDR2 is YYEKEE in the germline V gene (reference sequence). The CDR3 sequence is 16 residues long. The CDR3 sequence is CASSLVPSGQGYEQYF. The CDR3 DNA reads TGTGCCAGCAGCTTGGTGCCTTCGGGTCAGGGCTACGAGCAGTACTTC.

This clonotype was seen a few times. This sequence joins TRBV12-3 or TRBV12-4 and TRBJ2-1, with D possibly TRBD2 on 6 matching bases. The CDR3 has 12 residues. Trimming took off 7 bases at V and 9 bases at J, with 13 bases between the two ends. This CDR3 reads CASTLTGGEQFF. CDR3 nucleotides: TGTGCCAGCACGCTAACCGGGGGTGAGCAGTTCTTC.

This rearrangement joins TRBV4-3 to TRBJ1-6; D is unresolved. The CDR3 totals 14 residues. The V end lost 0 bases, the J end lost 7 bases, and 7 bases lay between the germline ends. Germline CDR1 LGHNA, CDR2 YSLEER. The CDR3 nucleotides are TGCGCCAGCAGCCAAGATAAAGGGAATTCACCCCTCCACTTT. This gives the protein CASSQDKGNSPLHF.

V and J are TRBV20-1 and TRBJ2-3; D is possibly TRBD1 (5 bases). The CDR3 spans 14 residues. Per the germline V gene, CDR1 is DFQATT and CDR2 is SNEGSKA (reference sequence). Trimming removed 3 bases from V and 3 bases from J, with 13 bases in between. DNA of the CDR3: TGCAGTGCTAGTTATGTCAGGGTGACAGATACGCAGTATTTT. This translates into CSASYVRVTDTQYF.

This clonotype was detected a few times. The V call is TRBV6-5, the J call TRBJ1-4; TRBD1 matches 7 bases. Germline loops: CDR1 MNHEY, CDR2 SVGAGI. The CDR3 has 15 amino acids. The junction had 3 bases not matched to a gene; V was cut back by 0 bases and J by 5 bases. CDR3 bases: TGTGCCAGCAGTTACTCTCCAGGGGGAAATGAAAAACTGTTTTTT. It is translated as CASSYSPGGNEKLFF.

This chain joins TRBV9 and TRBJ2-7; weak D call: TRBD1 (5 bases). Trimming pared 0 bases from V and 2 bases from J, leaving 9 bases between. Germline loops: CDR1 SGDLS, CDR2 YYNGEE. The CDR3 runs to 14 residues. The CDR3 loop is CASSVAPDTYEQYF. CDR3 nucleotide sequence: TGTGCCAGCAGCGTAGCGCCGGACACCTACGAGCAGTACTTC.

About this clonotype: One end of the junction fails to match germline, which may point to a read error. The V call is TRBV7-2, the J call TRBJ2-7; D possibly corresponds to TRBD1 (5 bases). The J call may be in error: the DNA end matches TRBJ2-5 better. CDR1 and CDR2 (germline): SGHTA, FQGNSA. There are 14 residues in the CDR3. CDR3 sequence reads: CVSSLTALRETQYF. In DNA, the CDR3 is TGTGTCAGCAGCTTGACAGCGCTGCGAGAGACCCAGTACTTC.

The chain couples TRBV20-1 to TRBJ2-7; TRBD2 matches at 11 bases. Germline V gene sequence: CDR1 DFQATT, CDR2 SNEGSKA (reference sequence). With 3 bases clipped from V and 0 bases from J, the junction kept 1 base outside the gene matches. The CDR3 spans 14 residues. The CDR3: CSASTSGGSYEQYF. The DNA for the CDR3 is TGCAGTGCTAGTACTAGCGGGGGCTCCTACGAGCAGTACTTC.